This record concerns one T cell receptor beta chain sequence. No antigen is known for it. CDR1 is DFQATT, CDR2 SNEGSKA, per germline (reference sequence). V lost 6 bases and J 7 bases, leaving 13 bases between the germline ends. The CDR3 covers 13 residues. This specimen comes from a study of T-cell reconstitution after alpha-beta-depleted transplantation in children. Findings and limits, study-wide: Surviving recipient T cells and thymic progenitors produced the high day-60 TCRbeta diversity seen in some patients.

Unique molecular identifiers were built into the TCRbeta library. MiXCR, run by TCRdb on the PCR reads, gives a single entry per CDR3 protein. The table lists about 470,000 distinct CDR3 sequences, around 46% of them singletons. The sequenced sample was PBMCs, obtained before TCRalphabeta/CD19-depleted stem cell transplant. The sequence was obtained from a girl aged 2-15 years with aplastic anemia, due to receive a stem cell transplant. This rearrangement joins TRBV20-1 to TRBJ1-6; D not certain. CDR3 in DNA: TGCAGTGCCCAGGAGACGGCCAATTCACCCCTCCACTTT. Encoded protein: CSAQETANSPLHF.